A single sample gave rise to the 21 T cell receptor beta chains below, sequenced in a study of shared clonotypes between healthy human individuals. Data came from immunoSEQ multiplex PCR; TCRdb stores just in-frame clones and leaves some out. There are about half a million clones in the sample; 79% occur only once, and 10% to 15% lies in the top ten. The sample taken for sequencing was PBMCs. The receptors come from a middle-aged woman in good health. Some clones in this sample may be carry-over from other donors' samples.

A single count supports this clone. Here the CDR3 DNA reads TGTGCCAGCAGGGGGACAGCAGAGCAGTACTTC. Its protein product is CASRGTAEQYF. J is TRBJ2-7 and V is TRBV2; 7 bases agree with TRBD1. The germline CDR1 and CDR2 sequences are SNHLY and FYNNEI. There are 11 residues in the CDR3. V shed 6 bases, J shed 7 bases, and the junction held 3 bases outside the gene matches.

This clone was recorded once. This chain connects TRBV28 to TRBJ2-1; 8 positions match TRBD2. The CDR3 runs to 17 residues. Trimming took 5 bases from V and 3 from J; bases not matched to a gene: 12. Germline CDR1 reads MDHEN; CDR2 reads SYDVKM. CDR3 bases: TGTGCCAGCAGTCCCAATGGCGTTAGCGGGATCTACAATGAGCAGTTCTTC. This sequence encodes CASSPNGVSGIYNEQFF.

The CDR3 region is CASSPDRGETQYF. The CDR3 nucleotides read TGTGCCAGCAGCCCCGACAGGGGAGAGACCCAGTACTTC. The J gene is TRBJ2-5, the V gene TRBV5-4, with 8 nucleotides matching TRBD1. V dropped 4 bases and J dropped 4; count of bases not matched to a gene: 3. The CDR3 consists of 13 residues. Germline CDR1 is SGHNT and CDR2 is YYREEE (reference sequence).

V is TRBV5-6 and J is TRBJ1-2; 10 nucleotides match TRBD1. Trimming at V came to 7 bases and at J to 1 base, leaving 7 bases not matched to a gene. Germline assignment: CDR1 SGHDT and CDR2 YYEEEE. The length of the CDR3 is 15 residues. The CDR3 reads CASVSRDRGNYGYTF. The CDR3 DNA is TGTGCCAGCGTATCCCGGGACAGGGGTAACTATGGCTACACCTTC.

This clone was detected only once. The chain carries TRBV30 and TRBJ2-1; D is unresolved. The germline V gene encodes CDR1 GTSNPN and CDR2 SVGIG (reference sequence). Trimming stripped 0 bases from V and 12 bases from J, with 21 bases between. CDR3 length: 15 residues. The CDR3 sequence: CAWSVFTRIGRGQFF. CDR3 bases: TGTGCCTGGAGTGTTTTCACTCGTATTGGCCGTGGGCAGTTCTTC.

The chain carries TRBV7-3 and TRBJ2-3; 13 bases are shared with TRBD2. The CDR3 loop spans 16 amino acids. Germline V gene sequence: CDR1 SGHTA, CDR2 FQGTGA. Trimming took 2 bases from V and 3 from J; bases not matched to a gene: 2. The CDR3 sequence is CASSLLGLAGTDTQYF. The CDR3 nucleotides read TGTGCCAGCAGCTTATTGGGACTAGCGGGAACAGATACGCAGTATTTT.

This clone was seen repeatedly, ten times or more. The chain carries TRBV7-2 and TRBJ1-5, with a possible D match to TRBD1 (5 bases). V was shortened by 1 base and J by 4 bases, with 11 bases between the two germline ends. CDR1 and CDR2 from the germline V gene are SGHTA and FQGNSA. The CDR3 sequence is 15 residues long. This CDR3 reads CASSLGVRENQPQHF. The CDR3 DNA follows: TGTGCCAGCAGCTTAGGGGTCAGGGAAAATCAGCCCCAGCATTTT.

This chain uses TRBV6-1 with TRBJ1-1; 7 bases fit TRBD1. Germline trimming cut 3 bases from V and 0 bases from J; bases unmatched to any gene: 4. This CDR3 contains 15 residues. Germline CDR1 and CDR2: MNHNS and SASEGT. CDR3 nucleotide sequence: TGTGCCAGCAGTGACAGGGGGAATATGAACACTGAAGCTTTCTTT. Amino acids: CASSDRGNMNTEAFF.

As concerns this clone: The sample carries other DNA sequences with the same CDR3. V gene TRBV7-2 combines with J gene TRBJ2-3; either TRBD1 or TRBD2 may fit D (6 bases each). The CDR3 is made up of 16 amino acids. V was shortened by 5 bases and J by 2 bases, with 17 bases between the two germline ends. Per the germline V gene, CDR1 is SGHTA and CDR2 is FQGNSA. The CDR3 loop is CASSPRGGGATDTQYF. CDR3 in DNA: TGTGCCAGCAGCCCCCGAGGAGGGGGTGCCACAGATACGCAGTATTTT.

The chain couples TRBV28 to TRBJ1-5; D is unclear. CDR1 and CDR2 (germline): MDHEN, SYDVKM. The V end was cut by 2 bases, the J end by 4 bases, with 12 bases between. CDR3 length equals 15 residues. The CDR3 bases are TGTGCCAGCAGTTTAGCGGGGTTAATGAATCAGCCCCAGCATTTT. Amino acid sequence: CASSLAGLMNQPQHF.

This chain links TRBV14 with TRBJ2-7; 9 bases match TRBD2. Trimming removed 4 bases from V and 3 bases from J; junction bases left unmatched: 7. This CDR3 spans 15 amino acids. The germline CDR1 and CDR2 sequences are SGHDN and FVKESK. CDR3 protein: CASSRVSGSGYEQYF. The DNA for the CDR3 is TGTGCCAGCAGCCGAGTTAGCGGGAGCGGCTACGAGCAGTACTTC.

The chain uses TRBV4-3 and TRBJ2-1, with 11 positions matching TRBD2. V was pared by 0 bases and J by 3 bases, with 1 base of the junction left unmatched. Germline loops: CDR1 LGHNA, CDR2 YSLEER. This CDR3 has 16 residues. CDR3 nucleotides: TGCGCCAGCAGCCAAGATGGACTAGCGGGCTACAATGAGCAGTTCTTC. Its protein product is CASSQDGLAGYNEQFF.

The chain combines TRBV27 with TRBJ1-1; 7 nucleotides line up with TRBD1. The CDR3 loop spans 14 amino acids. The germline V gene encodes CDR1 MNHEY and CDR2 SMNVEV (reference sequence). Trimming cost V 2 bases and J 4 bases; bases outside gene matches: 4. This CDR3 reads CASSLRGRGTEAFF. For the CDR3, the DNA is TGTGCCAGCAGTTTAAGGGGGCGCGGCACTGAAGCTTTCTTT.

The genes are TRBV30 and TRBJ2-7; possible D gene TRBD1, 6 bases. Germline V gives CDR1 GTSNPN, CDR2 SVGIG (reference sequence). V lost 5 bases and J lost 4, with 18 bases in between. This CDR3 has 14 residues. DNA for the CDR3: TGTGCCTGGGAGACAGGCCCGACGGGTTACGAGCAGTACTTC. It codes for CAWETGPTGYEQYF.

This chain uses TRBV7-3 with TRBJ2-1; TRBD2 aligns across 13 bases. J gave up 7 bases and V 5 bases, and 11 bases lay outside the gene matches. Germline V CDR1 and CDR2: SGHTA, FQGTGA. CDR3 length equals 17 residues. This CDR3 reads CASSPTSGRPAGNEQFF. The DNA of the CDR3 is TGTGCCAGCAGCCCGACTAGCGGGAGGCCCGCGGGAAATGAGCAGTTCTTC.

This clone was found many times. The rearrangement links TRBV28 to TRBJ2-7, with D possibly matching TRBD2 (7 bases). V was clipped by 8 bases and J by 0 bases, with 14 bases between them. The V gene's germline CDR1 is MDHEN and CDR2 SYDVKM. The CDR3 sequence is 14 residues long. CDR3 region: CASGGATNSYEQYF. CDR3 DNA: TGTGCCAGCGGGGGGGCAACGAACTCCTACGAGCAGTACTTC.

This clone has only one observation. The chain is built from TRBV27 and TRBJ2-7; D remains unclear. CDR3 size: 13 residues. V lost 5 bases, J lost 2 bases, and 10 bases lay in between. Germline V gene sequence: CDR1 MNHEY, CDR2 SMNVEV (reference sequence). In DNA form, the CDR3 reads TGTGCCAGCAGTATGACATCGACCTACGAGCAGTACTTC. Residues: CASSMTSTYEQYF.

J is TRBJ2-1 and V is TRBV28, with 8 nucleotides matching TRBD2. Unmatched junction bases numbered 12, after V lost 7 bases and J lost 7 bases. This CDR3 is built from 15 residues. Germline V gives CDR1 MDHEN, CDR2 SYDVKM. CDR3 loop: CASISSGSGKNEQFF. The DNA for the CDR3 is TGTGCCAGCATCTCATCGGGTAGCGGGAAAAATGAGCAGTTCTTC.

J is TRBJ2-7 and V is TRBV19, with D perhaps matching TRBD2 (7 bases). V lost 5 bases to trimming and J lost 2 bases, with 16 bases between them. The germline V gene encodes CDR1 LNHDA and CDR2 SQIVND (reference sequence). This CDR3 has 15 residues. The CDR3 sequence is CASSSAGALAYEQYF. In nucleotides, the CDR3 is TGTGCCAGTAGTTCGGCGGGGGCTCTGGCCTACGAGCAGTACTTC. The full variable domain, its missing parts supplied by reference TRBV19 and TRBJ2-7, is DGGITQSPKYLFRKEGQNVTLSCEQNLNHDAMYWYRQDPGQGLRLIYYSQIVNDFQKGDIAEGYSVSREKKESFPLTVTSAQKNPTAFYLCASSSAGALAYEQYFGPGTRLTVT.

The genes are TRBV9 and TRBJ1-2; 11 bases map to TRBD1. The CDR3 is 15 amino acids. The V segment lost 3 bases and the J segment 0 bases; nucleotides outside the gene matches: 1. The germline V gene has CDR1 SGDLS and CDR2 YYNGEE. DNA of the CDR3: TGTGCCAGCAGCGAGGGACAGGGGGCTAACTATGGCTACACCTTC. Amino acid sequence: CASSEGQGANYGYTF.

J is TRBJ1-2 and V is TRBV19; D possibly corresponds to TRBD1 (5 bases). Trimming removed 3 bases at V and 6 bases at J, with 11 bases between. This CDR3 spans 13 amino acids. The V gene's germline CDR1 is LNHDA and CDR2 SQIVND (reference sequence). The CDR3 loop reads CASSIARVDGYTF. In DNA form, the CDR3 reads TGTGCCAGTAGTATTGCCAGGGTGGATGGCTACACCTTC.